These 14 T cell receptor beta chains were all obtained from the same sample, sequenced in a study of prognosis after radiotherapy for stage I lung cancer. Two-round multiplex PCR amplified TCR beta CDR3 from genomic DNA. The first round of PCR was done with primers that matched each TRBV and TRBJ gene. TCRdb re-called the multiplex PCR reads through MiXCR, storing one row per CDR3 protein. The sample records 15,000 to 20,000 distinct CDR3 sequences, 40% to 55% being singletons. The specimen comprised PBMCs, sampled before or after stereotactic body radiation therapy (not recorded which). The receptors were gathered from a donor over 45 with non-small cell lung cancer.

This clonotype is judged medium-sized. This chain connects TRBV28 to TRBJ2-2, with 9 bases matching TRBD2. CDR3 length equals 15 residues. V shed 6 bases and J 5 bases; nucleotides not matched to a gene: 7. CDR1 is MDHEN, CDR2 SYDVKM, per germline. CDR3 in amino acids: CASSIAGARTGELFF. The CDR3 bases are TGTGCCAGCAGCATAGCGGGAGCACGGACCGGGGAGCTGTTTTTT.

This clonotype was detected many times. For the CDR3, the DNA is TGCAGTGCTAGAAGCGGGAGCCCCCAAGAGACCCAGTACTTC. It codes for CSARSGSPQETQYF. This chain links TRBV20-1 with TRBJ2-5, with 8 bases matching TRBD2. There are 14 residues in the CDR3. The germline CDR1 and CDR2 sequences are DFQATT and SNEGSKA (reference sequence). The trim removed 2 bases at V and 1 base at J, leaving 3 bases unmatched.

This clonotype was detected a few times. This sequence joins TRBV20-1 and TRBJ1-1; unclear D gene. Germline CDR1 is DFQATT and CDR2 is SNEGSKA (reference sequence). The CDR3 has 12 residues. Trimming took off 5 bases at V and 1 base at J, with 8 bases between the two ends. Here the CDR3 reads CSARAGNTEAFF. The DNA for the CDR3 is TGCAGTGCTCGAGCAGGGAACACTGAAGCTTTCTTT.

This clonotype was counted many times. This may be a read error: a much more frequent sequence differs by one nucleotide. The CDR3 sequence: CASSEARGHQPQHF. The CDR3 DNA reads TGTGCCAGCAGTGAGGCAAGGGGGCATCAGCCCCAGCATTTT. This sequence joins TRBV6-1 and TRBJ1-5, with TRBD1 matching 7 bases. CDR3 length: 14 amino acids. Per germline, CDR1 MNHNS and CDR2 SASEGT. V lost 3 bases, J lost 5 bases, and 4 bases stayed unmatched.

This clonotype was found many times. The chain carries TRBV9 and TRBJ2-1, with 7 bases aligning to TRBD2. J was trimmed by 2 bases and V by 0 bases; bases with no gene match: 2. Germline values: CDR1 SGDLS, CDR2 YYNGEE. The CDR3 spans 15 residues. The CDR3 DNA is TGTGCCAGCAGCGTAGCTAGCGGAACCTACAATGAGCAGTTCTTC. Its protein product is CASSVASGTYNEQFF.

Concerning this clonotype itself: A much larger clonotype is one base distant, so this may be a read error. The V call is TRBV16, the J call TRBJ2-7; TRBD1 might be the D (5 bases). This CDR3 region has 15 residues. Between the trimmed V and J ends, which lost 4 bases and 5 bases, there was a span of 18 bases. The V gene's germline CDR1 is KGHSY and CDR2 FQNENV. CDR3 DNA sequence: TGTGCCAGCAGCCTCATGGAAGGGGTCGAAGACGAGCAGTACTTC. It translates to CASSLMEGVEDEQYF.

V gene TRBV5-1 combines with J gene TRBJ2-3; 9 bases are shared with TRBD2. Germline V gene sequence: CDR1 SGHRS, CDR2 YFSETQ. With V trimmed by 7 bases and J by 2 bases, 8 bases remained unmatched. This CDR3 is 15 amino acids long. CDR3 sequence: CASGGGAWYTDTQYF. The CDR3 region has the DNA TGCGCCAGCGGCGGGGGGGCCTGGTACACAGATACGCAGTATTTT.

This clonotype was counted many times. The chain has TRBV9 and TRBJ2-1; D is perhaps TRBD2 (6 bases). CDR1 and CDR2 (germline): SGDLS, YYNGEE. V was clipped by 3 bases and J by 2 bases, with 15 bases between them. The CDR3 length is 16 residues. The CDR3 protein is CASSERVGGTYNEQFF. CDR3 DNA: TGTGCCAGCAGCGAGAGGGTTGGCGGGACCTACAATGAGCAGTTCTTC.

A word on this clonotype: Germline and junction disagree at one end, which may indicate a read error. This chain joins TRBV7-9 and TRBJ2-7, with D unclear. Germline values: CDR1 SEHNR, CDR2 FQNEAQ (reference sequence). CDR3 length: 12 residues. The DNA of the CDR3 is TGTGCCATCAGCTCGGACGGTGACGAGCAGTACTTC. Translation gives CAISSDGDEQYF.

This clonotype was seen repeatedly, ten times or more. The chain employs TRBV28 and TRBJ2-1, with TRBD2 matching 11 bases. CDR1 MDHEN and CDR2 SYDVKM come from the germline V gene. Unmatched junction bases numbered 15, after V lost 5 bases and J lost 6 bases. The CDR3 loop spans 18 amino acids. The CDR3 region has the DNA TGTGCCAGCAGTCGGAGCTTAGCGGGAGGGCGGGTTATCAATGAGCAGTTCTTC. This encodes CASSRSLAGGRVINEQFF.

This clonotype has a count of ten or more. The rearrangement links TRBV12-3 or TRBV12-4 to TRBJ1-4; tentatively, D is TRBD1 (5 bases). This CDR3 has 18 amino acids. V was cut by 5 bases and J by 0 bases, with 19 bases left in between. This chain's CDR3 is CASSAFPGRIATNEKLFF. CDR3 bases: TGTGCCAGCAGTGCTTTCCCGGGACGGATTGCAACTAATGAAAAACTGTTTTTT.

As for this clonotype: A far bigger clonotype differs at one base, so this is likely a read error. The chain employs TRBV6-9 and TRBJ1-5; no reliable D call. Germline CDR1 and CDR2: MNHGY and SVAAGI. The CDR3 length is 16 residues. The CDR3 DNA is TGTGCCAGCAGTTACCCCTATGATGGGAGGAATCATCCCCAGCATTTT. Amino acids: CASSYPYDGRNHPQHF.

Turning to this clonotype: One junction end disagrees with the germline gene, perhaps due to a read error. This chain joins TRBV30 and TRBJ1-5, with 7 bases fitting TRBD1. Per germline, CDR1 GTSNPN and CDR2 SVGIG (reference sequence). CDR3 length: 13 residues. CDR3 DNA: TGCGCCTTGAGTGGACAGGGCAATCAGCCCCAGCATTTT. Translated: CALSGQGNQPQHF.

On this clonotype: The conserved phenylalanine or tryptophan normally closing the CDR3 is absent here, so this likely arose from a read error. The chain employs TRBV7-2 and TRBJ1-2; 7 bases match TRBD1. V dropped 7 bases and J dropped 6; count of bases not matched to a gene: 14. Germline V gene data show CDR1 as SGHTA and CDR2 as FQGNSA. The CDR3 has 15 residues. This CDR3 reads CASILTTTGYDGYTS. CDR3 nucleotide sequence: TGTGCCAGCATCCTAACGACGACAGGGTACGATGGCTACACCTCC.